This TCR beta chain was recorded in a study of blood T cell repertoires in COVID-19. Turning to the study itself: The United States, Italy and Spain were the sources of the acute and convalescent COVID-19 samples. PBMCs, B-cell-depleted T cells, or T cells provided the cDNA or gDNA that made up the material.

V lost 5 bases and J lost 5, with 7 bases in between. Germline V gene sequence: CDR1 LNHDA, CDR2 SQIVND (reference sequence). This CDR3 has 12 residues. In the study's own analysis: Reference gene primer amplification yielded estimated nucleated cell counts. Profiling relied on immunoSEQ multiplex PCR, and the TCRdb table lists in-frame clones only, not all of them. That table is the source of V, J and clone size, and D and trimming were worked out from the DNA. The sample shows 50,000 to 60,000 clones, about 88% of them seen only once. This chain links TRBV19 with TRBJ2-1; D gene ambiguous. Sequencing was performed on peripheral blood. The TCR was taken from a man aged 55 to 69 with active COVID-19. CDR3 in amino acids: CASSYADNEQFF. As DNA, the CDR3 is TGTGCCAGTAGTTACGCGGACAATGAGCAGTTCTTC. The full variable domain, completed using reference TRBV19 and TRBJ2-1, is DGGITQSPKYLFRKEGQNVTLSCEQNLNHDAMYWYRQDPGQGLRLIYYSQIVNDFQKGDIAEGYSVSREKKESFPLTVTSAQKNPTAFYLCASSYADNEQFFGPGTRLTVL.